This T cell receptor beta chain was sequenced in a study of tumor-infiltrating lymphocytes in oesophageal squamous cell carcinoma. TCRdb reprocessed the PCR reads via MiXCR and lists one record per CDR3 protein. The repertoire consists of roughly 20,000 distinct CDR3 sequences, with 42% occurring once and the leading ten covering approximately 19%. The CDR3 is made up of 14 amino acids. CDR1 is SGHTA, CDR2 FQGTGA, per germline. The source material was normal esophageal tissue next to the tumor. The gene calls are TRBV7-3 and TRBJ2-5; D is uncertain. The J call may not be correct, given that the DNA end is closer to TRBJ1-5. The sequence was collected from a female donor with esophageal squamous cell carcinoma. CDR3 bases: TGTGCCAGCAGCTCGGGGATCCTTAATCAGCCCCAGCATTTT. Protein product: CASSSGILNQPQHF.